This T cell receptor (beta chain) derives from a study of blood T cells in healthy people across ages (dated by TCRdb to between 2015 and 2017). Context from the whole study: In model experiments, roughly one uniquely barcoded TCR beta cDNA molecule per two T cells was captured by template switching. Age-related changes in TCR beta repertoire diversity were measured in the study by deep sequencing normalized with unique cDNA molecular identifiers. Using the same blood draw, the study looked at two additional independent replicas of 1 million unique cDNA reads for two donors, one aged 18 to 30 and the other aged 80 or older. Donors were grouped into four age groups: young (average approximately 15 years), middle-aged (39), aged (around 62) and long-lived (82). To avoid experimental bias, donors of different ages were distributed randomly across sequencing lanes. The research as a whole found: Observed TCR beta diversity per million T cells fell roughly linearly with age, and a significant reduction was already apparent by age roughly 40. Total diversity estimates from one million sequenced T cells were considered lower bounds and underestimates. Since profiling was done on bulk unsorted PBMCs, naive and antigen-experienced compartments could not be conclusively compared. The percentage of naive T cells measured by flow cytometry correlated strongly with observed TCR beta diversity. Compared with the aged group, more naive CD4+ T cells, fewer expanded clones and increased TCR diversity were shown by the long-lived group, suggesting age selection. Donor CMV infection status was unknown, potentially confounding age-related changes in expanded clonotypes.

Receptors were amplified or captured by 5' RACE. Reads for this sample came from an Illumina HiSeq 2500. The second PCR ran for about 7 to 11 cycles and used a J-beta primer mix along with a sample-barcoded 5' primer. Each TCR beta cDNA molecule received a unique molecular identifier from a template-switch 5' adaptor carrying 12 random nucleotides. Each sample yielded at least 2.5 million CDR3-containing paired-end reads. First-strand cDNA was synthesized from all RNA with the Mint cDNA synthesis kit, primed by a TRBC-specific oligonucleotide. After uracil-DNA glycosylase treatment, a first 18-cycle PCR used universal primers M1SS and BC2_uni_R on all cDNA. The original methods were these. For normalization, 1 million high-quality reads, each with a distinct molecular identifier, were randomly selected from each sample. Reads sharing molecular identifiers were discarded rather than binned into consensus sequences. MiTCR, run with a Q25 quality threshold and the strictest error-elimination algorithm, handled CDR3 identification, clonotype clustering and error correction. A nonparametric unseen species model with Euler transformation was used to estimate lower-bound total TCR beta diversity. TCRdb's own reprocessing of the public reads used fastp at Q25 and MiXCR and kept productive beta chains. Entries are consolidated by CDR3 protein sequence, retaining the most common genes and DNA. TCRdb, rather than the study authors, made the V and J calls. The sample table lists 850,000 to 1,300,000 distinct CDR3 sequences, more than 35% of them with a count of one. 15% to 20% of the sample is taken by the ten largest.

The donors were 40 or so Caucasian individuals from Russia, aged roughly 6 to 100 years, who were systemically healthy. Each donor gave ten milliliters of peripheral blood, drawn into EDTA-treated Vacutainer tubes. Ficoll-Paque density-gradient centrifugation was used to isolate PBMCs, with at least 6 million obtained per sample. Total RNA was extracted from PBMCs with Trizol reagent, with at least 6 micrograms obtained per sample. For every donor, an aliquot of PBMCs went through flow cytometry to measure the percentages of naive CD45RAhigh/CD27high T cells. As for this clonotype: Its antigen remains undetermined. Per-base qualities were not stored, and no clone one base away is much larger.

The clonotype comes from a woman aged 55-70 years in good health. Sequenced sample: blood.

The CDR3 sequence is CASSSSPGDQPQHF. The DNA is as follows: TGTGCCAGCAGCTCTAGCCCGGGGGATCAGCCCCAGCATTTT. This chain joins TRBV9 to TRBJ1-5, and perhaps TRBD1 as D gene, on 5 matching bases. Based on the germline V gene, the CDR1 and CDR2 sequences are SGDLS and YYNGEE. The germline ends are 13 bases apart after V is trimmed by 4 bases and J by 5 bases. The CDR3 holds 14 amino acids from the cysteine to the phenylalanine. Of the read, only the CDR3 DNA is kept; its 42 bases are in frame from base 1.